This TCR beta chain came from a study of OX40 agonist ivuxolimab in advanced cancers. Overall study context: Patients received the agonistic anti-OX40 (CD134) antibody ivuxolimab. The study's findings and limits: At 0.1 to 3.0 mg/kg, CD4+ and CD8+ blood T cells expanded clonally by week 6. Relatively little clonal expansion, among the lowest observed, appeared in partial responders at 0.1-3.0 mg/kg.

The table lists this clone with a few counts. Its target is unknown. The data were produced by immunoSEQ multiplex PCR, yet TCRdb's version contains in-frame clones alone and is incomplete. Of roughly 57,000 clones listed, roughly 84% are singletons. Trimming pared 4 bases from V and 4 bases from J, leaving 13 bases between. The CDR3 consists of 14 residues. The sample here was CD4+ or CD8+ T cells sorted from blood, taken in a trial of the OX40 agonist ivuxolimab. This clonotype was obtained from an adult with an advanced solid tumor such as melanoma, head and neck, liver or kidney cancer. The chain uses TRBV23-1 and TRBJ1-1; no firm D call. TRBV23-1 is labeled an ORF, and its function is uncertain. CDR3 nucleotides: TGCGCCAGCAGTCCCTCCAAAATTGGCACTGAAGCTTTCTTT. Its protein product is CASSPSKIGTEAFF.